A single sample is the source of the 2 T cell receptor beta chains below, sequenced in a study of cytomegalovirus exposure and HLA in healthy donors. The primer mix had 60 Vbeta and 13 Jbeta primers. Sequencing used immunoSEQ multiplex PCR; TCRdb keeps in-frame clones, though not all of them. The sample lists approximately 200,000 clones; roughly 80% were seen once. The sample taken for sequencing was PBMCs. These receptors were obtained from a girl aged 5-17 years in good health and CMV-seronegative.

This clone was seen once. CDR3 bases: TGCGCCAGCAGCCGTCTCGGACAGGGAGGCTATGGCTACACCTTC. Encoded protein: CASSRLGQGGYGYTF. The chain uses TRBV4-1 and TRBJ1-2; 8 bases agree with TRBD1. Germline CDR1 MGHRA, CDR2 YSYEKL. J gave up 4 bases and V 4 bases, and 8 bases lay outside the gene matches. The CDR3 has 15 residues.

CDR3 bases: TGTGCCAGCAGTACCCGGGACAGGGACTCTGGAAACACCATATATTTT. It translates to CASSTRDRDSGNTIYF. The chain couples TRBV28 to TRBJ1-3, with 9 bases aligning to TRBD1. The CDR3 loop spans 16 amino acids. The V gene end was trimmed by 5 bases and the J gene end by 0 bases; junction bases not matched to a gene: 5. Germline V CDR1 and CDR2: MDHEN, SYDVKM.